This is a list of T cell receptor beta chains from one sample in a study of blood T cells in healthy people across ages. TCRdb reprocessed the 5' RACE reads via MiXCR and lists one record per CDR3 protein. The table includes hundreds of thousands of distinct CDR3 sequences, roughly 25% detected once. The sample also formed part of further work on T cells of mothers and their children.

Sequencing was done on a sample of blood. Every receptor here comes from a boy younger than 18 in good health. Each CDR3 is given with its conserved first and last residue. D genes are given only for firm matches. Some rows have no size entry. The others give once, few or many, or a class for an expanded clone.

CDR3: CATGFSWDEQFF
DNA: TGTGCCACCGGCTTTTCGTGGGATGAGCAGTTCTTC
V: TRBV24-1
J: TRBJ2-1
D: NA
size: NA
length: 12

CDR3: CASSQVLAGGYNEQFF
DNA: TGTGCCAGCAGCCAAGTGTTAGCGGGGGGCTACAATGAGCAGTTCTTC
V: TRBV4-2
J: TRBJ2-1
D: TRBD2
size: NA
length: 16

CDR3: CASSQKRGGRLNTEAFF
DNA: TGTGCCAGCAGCCAGAAGAGGGGGGGTAGATTGAACACTGAAGCTTTCTTT
V: TRBV6-1
J: TRBJ1-1
D: NA
size: NA
length: 17

CDR3: CSVESKGSSYNEQFF
DNA: TGCAGCGTTGAATCAAAGGGGAGCTCCTACAATGAGCAGTTCTTC
V: TRBV29-1
J: TRBJ2-1
D: NA
size: few
length: 15

CDR3: CASSAATNEQFF
DNA: TGTGCCAGCAGTGCTGCTACCAATGAGCAGTTCTTC
V: TRBV28
J: TRBJ2-1
D: NA
size: few
length: 12

CDR3: CASSEQGTSGNEQFF
DNA: TGTGCCAGCAGTGAACAGGGGACTAGCGGCAATGAGCAGTTCTTC
V: TRBV2
J: TRBJ2-1
D: TRBD2
size: NA
length: 15

CDR3: CASSFQGARGTDTQYF
DNA: TGTGCCAGCAGCTTCCAGGGGGCGCGTGGCACAGATACGCAGTATTTT
V: TRBV7-3
J: TRBJ2-3
D: TRBD1
size: NA
length: 16

CDR3: CASSGGLAGSRDEQFF
DNA: TGTGCCAGCAGTGGCGGACTAGCGGGAAGTCGGGATGAGCAGTTCTTC
V: TRBV12-3/TRBV12-4
J: TRBJ2-1
D: TRBD2
size: NA
length: 16

CDR3: CASVRDRLYNEQFF
DNA: TGTGCCAGCGTCAGGGACAGACTCTACAATGAGCAGTTCTTC
V: TRBV28
J: TRBJ2-1
D: TRBD1
size: NA
length: 14

CDR3: CASSPGGTGSYGYTF
DNA: TGTGCCAGCAGCCCAGGCGGGACAGGGAGTTATGGCTACACCTTC
V: TRBV5-8
J: TRBJ1-2
D: TRBD1
size: NA
length: 15

CDR3: CSALDREDYGYTF
DNA: TGCAGTGCTCTAGACAGGGAGGACTATGGCTACACCTTC
V: TRBV20-1
J: TRBJ1-2
D: TRBD1
size: few
length: 13

CDR3: CSARQGSSTEAFF
DNA: TGCAGTGCTAGGCAGGGTAGTAGCACTGAAGCTTTCTTT
V: TRBV20-1
J: TRBJ1-1
D: NA
size: NA
length: 13

CDR3: CSARGDEGNYGYTF
DNA: TGCAGTGCTAGAGGGGATGAGGGTAACTATGGCTACACCTTC
V: TRBV20-1
J: TRBJ1-2
D: NA
size: few
length: 14

CDR3: CASSPLAGSSTDTQYF
DNA: TGTGCCAGCTCCCCCTTAGCGGGTTCTTCCACAGATACGCAGTATTTT
V: TRBV18
J: TRBJ2-3
D: TRBD2
size: NA
length: 16

CDR3: CSARDPQGAVDTQYF
DNA: TGCAGTGCTAGAGATCCCCAGGGGGCAGTGGATACGCAGTATTTT
V: TRBV20-1
J: TRBJ2-3
D: TRBD1
size: few
length: 15

CDR3: CASSPTADYSTDTQYF
DNA: TGTGCCAGCAGCCCGACGGCGGACTATAGCACAGATACGCAGTATTTT
V: TRBV7-9
J: TRBJ2-3
D: NA
size: NA
length: 16

CDR3: CASSRRGRGTETQYF
DNA: TGCGCCAGCAGCCGCCGGGGCAGGGGAACAGAGACCCAGTACTTC
V: TRBV5-1
J: TRBJ2-5
D: NA
size: few
length: 15

CDR3: CASSPKGTESTDTQYF
DNA: TGTGCCAGCAGCCCAAAGGGGACGGAGTCCACAGATACGCAGTATTTT
V: TRBV7-3
J: TRBJ2-3
D: NA
size: NA
length: 16

CDR3: CASSQVTLDEQFF
DNA: TGTGCCAGCAGCCAAGTAACCCTGGATGAGCAGTTCTTC
V: TRBV7-9
J: TRBJ2-1
D: NA
size: NA
length: 13

CDR3: CASSSGGPTGELFF
DNA: TGTGCCAGCAGTTCGGGGGGGCCCACCGGGGAGCTGTTTTTT
V: TRBV6-2/TRBV6-3
J: TRBJ2-2
D: TRBD2
size: NA
length: 14

CDR3: CSVAQGTDEQYF
DNA: TGCAGCGTTGCACAGGGTACCGACGAGCAGTACTTC
V: TRBV29-1
J: TRBJ2-7
D: NA
size: few
length: 12

CDR3: CASSPTTGGNSPLHF
DNA: TGTGCCAGCAGCCCGACGACAGGGGGAAATTCACCCCTCCACTTT
V: TRBV12-3/TRBV12-4
J: TRBJ1-6
D: TRBD1
size: NA
length: 15

CDR3: CASSQVQASTDTQYF
DNA: TGTGCCAGCAGCCAAGTACAAGCCAGCACAGATACGCAGTATTTT
V: TRBV4-2
J: TRBJ2-3
D: NA
size: NA
length: 15

CDR3: CSAITGNEQYF
DNA: TGCAGCGCAATAACAGGGAACGAGCAGTACTTC
V: TRBV29-1
J: TRBJ2-7
D: NA
size: many
length: 11

CDR3: CASSHGTGQNIQYF
DNA: TGTGCCAGCAGCCACGGGACAGGCCAAAACATTCAGTACTTC
V: TRBV3-1
J: TRBJ2-4
D: TRBD1
size: NA
length: 14

CDR3: CSARSFRGDHYEQYF
DNA: TGCAGTGCCCGTTCCTTCAGGGGGGACCACTACGAGCAGTACTTC
V: TRBV20-1
J: TRBJ2-7
D: NA
size: NA
length: 15

CDR3: CSFPSRSSYNEQFF
DNA: TGCAGTTTCCCTAGCAGGAGCTCCTACAATGAGCAGTTCTTC
V: TRBV20-1
J: TRBJ2-1
D: NA
size: NA
length: 14

CDR3: CASSLTDLRDTEAFF
DNA: TGCGCCAGCAGCTTGACAGATCTGCGAGACACTGAAGCTTTCTTT
V: TRBV5-1
J: TRBJ1-1
D: NA
size: few
length: 15

CDR3: CASSQDPRSGYEQYF
DNA: TGCGCCAGCAGCCAAGATCCAAGGTCAGGTTACGAGCAGTACTTC
V: TRBV4-1
J: TRBJ2-7
D: NA
size: few
length: 15